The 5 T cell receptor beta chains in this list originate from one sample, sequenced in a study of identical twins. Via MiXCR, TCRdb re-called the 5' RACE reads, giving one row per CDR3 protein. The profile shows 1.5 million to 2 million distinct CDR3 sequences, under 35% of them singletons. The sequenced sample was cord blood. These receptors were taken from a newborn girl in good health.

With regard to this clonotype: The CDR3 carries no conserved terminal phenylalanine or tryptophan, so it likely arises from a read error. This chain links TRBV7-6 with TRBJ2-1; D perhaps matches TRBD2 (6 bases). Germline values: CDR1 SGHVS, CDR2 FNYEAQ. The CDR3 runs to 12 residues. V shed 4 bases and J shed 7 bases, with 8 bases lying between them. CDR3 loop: CASSWGVNEQFL. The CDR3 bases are TGTGCCAGCAGCTGGGGGGTGAATGAGCAGTTCTTA.

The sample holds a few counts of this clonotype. The chain's CDR3 is CASSQETGTEAFF. CDR3 nucleotides: TGCGCCAGCAGCCAAGAGACAGGGACTGAAGCTTTCTTT. The chain uses TRBV4-1 and TRBJ1-1, with TRBD1 identical over 7 bases. This CDR3 is built from 13 residues. Germline V lookup: CDR1 MGHRA, CDR2 YSYEKL. V shed 0 bases, J shed 5 bases, and the junction held 0 bases outside the gene matches.

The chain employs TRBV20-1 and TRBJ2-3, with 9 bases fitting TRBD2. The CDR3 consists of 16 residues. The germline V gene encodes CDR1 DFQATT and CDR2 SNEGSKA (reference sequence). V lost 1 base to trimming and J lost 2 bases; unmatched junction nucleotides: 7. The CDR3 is CSARGQREDHTDTQYF. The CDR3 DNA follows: TGCAGTGCTAGAGGTCAGCGGGAGGACCACACAGATACGCAGTATTTT.

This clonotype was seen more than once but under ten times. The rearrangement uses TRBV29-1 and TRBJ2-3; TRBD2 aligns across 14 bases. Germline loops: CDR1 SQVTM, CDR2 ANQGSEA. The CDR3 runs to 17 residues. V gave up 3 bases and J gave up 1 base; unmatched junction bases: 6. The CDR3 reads CSVEGLAGEGRTDTQYF. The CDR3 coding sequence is TGCAGCGTTGAGGGACTAGCGGGAGAGGGGCGCACAGATACGCAGTATTTT.

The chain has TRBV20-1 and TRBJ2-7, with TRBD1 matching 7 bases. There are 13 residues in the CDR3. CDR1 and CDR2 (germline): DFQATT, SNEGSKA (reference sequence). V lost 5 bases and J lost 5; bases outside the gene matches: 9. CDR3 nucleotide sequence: TGCAGTGCTCCAAACCAACAGGGGAACGAGCAGTACTTC. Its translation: CSAPNQQGNEQYF.